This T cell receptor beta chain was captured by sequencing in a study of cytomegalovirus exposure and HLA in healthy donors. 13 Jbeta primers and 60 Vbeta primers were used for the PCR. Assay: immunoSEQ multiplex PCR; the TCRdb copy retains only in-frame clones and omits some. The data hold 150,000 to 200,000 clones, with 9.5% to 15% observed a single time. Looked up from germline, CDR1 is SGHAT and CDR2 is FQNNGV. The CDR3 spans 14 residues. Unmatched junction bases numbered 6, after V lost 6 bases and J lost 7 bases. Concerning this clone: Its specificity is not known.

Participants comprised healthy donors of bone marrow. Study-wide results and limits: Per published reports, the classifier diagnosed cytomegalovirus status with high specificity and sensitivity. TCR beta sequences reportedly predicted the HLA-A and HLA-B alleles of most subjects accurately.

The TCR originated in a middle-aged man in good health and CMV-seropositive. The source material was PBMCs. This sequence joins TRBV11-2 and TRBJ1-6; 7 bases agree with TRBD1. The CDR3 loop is CASSRGGQNSPLHF. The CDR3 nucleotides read TGTGCCAGCAGTCGAGGGGGCCAAAATTCACCCCTCCACTTT.